A selection of T cell receptor beta chains follows, all from one sample in a study of blood T cell repertoires in COVID-19. The repertoire was sequenced with immunoSEQ multiplex PCR; TCRdb's copy has only in-frame clones and lacks some. The sample records 200,000 to 250,000 clones, 82% being singletons. The sequencing sample was made of peripheral blood. Source of these receptors: an older woman with COVID-19, enrolled during active disease. Both conserved end residues are part of each CDR3. D genes are given only for firm matches. Not every row has a clone size; where given, it reads once, few, many or a size class.

. TRBD1 14 TRBJ2-7 TRBV7-9 CASSLDRGTDEQYF TGTGCCAGCAGCCTAGACAGGGGCACCGACGAGCAGTACTTC
. . 13 TRBJ2-2 TRBV5-4 CATTDRNTGELFF TGTGCCACCACCGACAGGAACACCGGGGAGCTGTTTTTT
. TRBD2 18 TRBJ2-2 TRBV20-1 CSASGTSGRAADTGELFF TGCAGTGCTAGTGGGACTAGCGGGAGGGCCGCGGACACCGGGGAGCTGTTTTTT
. . 13 TRBJ1-5 TRBV12-3/TRBV12-4 CASGSDINQPQHF TGTGCCAGCGGGAGCGACATCAATCAGCCCCAGCATTTT
. . 14 TRBJ1-1 TRBV7-2 CASSFNSLNTEAFF TGTGCCAGCAGCTTCAACAGCTTGAACACTGAAGCTTTCTTT
. . 15 TRBJ1-1 TRBV5-1 CASSPYEGVNTEAFF TGCGCCAGCAGCCCGTACGAGGGGGTGAACACTGAAGCTTTCTTT
. . 15 TRBJ2-6 TRBV9 CASSAGGFGANVLTF TGTGCCAGCAGCGCGGGTGGGTTTGGGGCCAACGTCCTGACTTTC
many TRBD2 17 TRBJ2-5 TRBV7-3 CASSLSRLAGYKETQYF TGTGCCAGCAGCTTATCCAGACTAGCGGGTTACAAAGAGACCCAGTACTTC
. TRBD1 18 TRBJ1-5 TRBV7-9 CASSLGGLGTGGNQPQHF TGTGCCAGCAGCTTAGGTGGTTTAGGGACAGGGGGAAATCAGCCCCAGCATTTT
. . 15 TRBJ2-2 TRBV4-1 CASSQTLLVPGELFF TGCGCCAGCAGCCAAACCCTACTAGTTCCCGGGGAGCTGTTTTTT
. TRBD1 15 TRBJ1-1 TRBV5-6 CASSLSHAGQTEAFF TGTGCCAGCAGCCTATCCCATGCGGGACAGACTGAAGCTTTCTTT
. TRBD2 15 TRBJ2-1 TRBV5-6 CASSLALAGGHEQFF TGTGCCAGCAGCTTGGCCCTAGCGGGAGGGCATGAGCAGTTCTTC
. TRBD1 16 TRBJ2-3 TRBV24-1 CATSETPGQLTDTQYF TGTGCCACCAGTGAAACCCCGGGACAGCTCACAGATACGCAGTATTTT
. . 12 TRBJ1-2 TRBV12-3/TRBV12-4 CASSAGGRGYTF TGTGCCAGCAGTGCGGGGGGACGGGGCTACACCTTC
. TRBD2 16 TRBJ2-5 TRBV4-1 CASSQGRTSGQETQYF TGCGCCAGCAGCCAGGGCAGGACTAGCGGCCAAGAGACCCAGTACTTC
. . 11 TRBJ2-5 TRBV7-9 CASSAPGLQYF TGTGCCAGCAGCGCACCGGGATTGCAGTACTTC
. TRBD1 16 TRBJ2-7 TRBV4-2 CASSPGQGSLPYEQYF TGTGCCAGCAGCCCGGGACAGGGCTCCCTTCCCTACGAGCAGTACTTC
. TRBD1 14 TRBJ1-2 TRBV6-5 CASSYRQGNYGYTF TGTGCCAGCAGTTACCGACAGGGTAACTATGGCTACACCTTC
. . 14 TRBJ1-1 TRBV5-1 CASSLGQANTEAFF TGCGCCAGCAGCTTGGGGCAGGCGAACACTGAAGCTTTCTTT
. . 17 TRBJ2-7 TRBV24-1 CATSDSNLGVIDYEQYF TGTGCCACCAGTGATTCGAACCTAGGGGTGATCGACTACGAGCAGTACTTC
once . 15 TRBJ1-2 TRBV2 CASSERLRGGIGYTF TGTGCCAGCAGTGAACGGTTAAGGGGAGGAATAGGCTACACCTTC
. . 12 TRBJ1-6 TRBV20-1 CSASAGQSPLHF TGCAGTGCTAGTGCGGGTCAGTCACCCCTCCACTTT
many . 14 TRBJ1-6 TRBV7-2 CASSGPRGNSPLHF TGTGCCAGCAGCGGCCCGCGGGGGAATTCACCCCTCCACTTT
. . 13 TRBJ1-2 TRBV5-4 CASSLQGGQGYTF TGTGCCAGCAGCTTGCAGGGAGGTCAGGGCTACACCTTC
. . 16 TRBJ2-2 TRBV7-2 CASRVFSGTNTGELFF TGTGCCAGCAGGGTATTTAGCGGAACGAACACCGGGGAGCTGTTTTTT
. . 13 TRBJ1-2 TRBV15 CATSRGQPYGYTF TGTGCCACCAGCAGAGGACAGCCCTATGGCTACACCTTC
. . 14 TRBJ2-1 TRBV6-2/TRBV6-3 CASSSPRDFNEQFF TGTGCCAGCAGTTCCCCCCGGGACTTTAATGAGCAGTTCTTC
. . 13 TRBJ2-3 TRBV5-8 CASTGRGADTQYF TGTGCCAGCACGGGCAGGGGAGCAGATACGCAGTATTTT
. . 14 TRBJ1-1 TRBV2 CATKGDSAQTEAFF TGTGCCACCAAGGGGGATTCCGCACAAACTGAAGCTTTCTTT
. TRBD1 11 TRBJ1-1 TRBV28 CASSRQGEAFF TGTGCCAGCAGCAGACAGGGGGAAGCTTTCTTT
. TRBD2 15 TRBJ2-1 TRBV27 CASSQGLAGGYEQFF TGTGCCAGCAGCCAAGGACTAGCGGGAGGTTATGAGCAGTTCTTC
. . 15 TRBJ2-3 TRBV5-1 CAGNPTGLSTDTQYF TGCGCCGGGAACCCAACAGGGCTTAGCACAGATACGCAGTATTTT
. TRBD1 13 TRBJ2-7 TRBV11-2 CASGRDSLYEQYF TGTGCCAGCGGCCGGGACAGCCTATACGAGCAGTACTTC
. TRBD1 14 TRBJ2-7 TRBV5-6 CASSLGQGVGEQYF TGTGCCAGCAGCTTAGGACAGGGGGTTGGCGAGCAGTACTTC
. . 14 TRBJ1-2 TRBV10-2 CASSPRVTDYGYTF TGCGCCAGCAGTCCCAGGGTAACTGACTATGGCTACACCTTC
. . 15 TRBJ2-1 TRBV5-5 CASSGAVLSYNEQFF TGTGCCAGCAGCGGAGCGGTACTCTCCTACAATGAGCAGTTCTTC
. TRBD2 18 TRBJ2-5 TRBV9 CASSVGRLAGGYQETQYF TGTGCCAGCAGCGTAGGTAGGCTCGCGGGAGGGTACCAAGAGACCCAGTACTTC
. TRBD1 18 TRBJ2-1 TRBV27 CASSFIPPTGASYNEQFF TGTGCCAGCAGTTTTATCCCCCCGACAGGGGCCTCCTACAATGAGCAGTTCTTC
. TRBD1 15 TRBJ1-5 TRBV6-5 CASRGTGGSNQPQHF TGTGCCAGCAGGGGGACAGGGGGTAGCAATCAGCCCCAGCATTTT
few . 15 TRBJ2-7 TRBV7-2 CASSFGSGLLYEQYF TGTGCCAGCAGCTTTGGCTCGGGACTTCTCTACGAGCAGTACTTC
. TRBD1 15 TRBJ1-5 TRBV5-6 CASSGPGTGKQPQHF TGTGCCAGCAGCGGACCCGGGACAGGGAAGCAGCCCCAGCATTTT
once . 15 TRBJ1-5 TRBV6-5 CASRTTGNSNQPQHF TGTGCCAGCAGAACGACAGGTAATAGCAATCAGCCCCAGCATTTT